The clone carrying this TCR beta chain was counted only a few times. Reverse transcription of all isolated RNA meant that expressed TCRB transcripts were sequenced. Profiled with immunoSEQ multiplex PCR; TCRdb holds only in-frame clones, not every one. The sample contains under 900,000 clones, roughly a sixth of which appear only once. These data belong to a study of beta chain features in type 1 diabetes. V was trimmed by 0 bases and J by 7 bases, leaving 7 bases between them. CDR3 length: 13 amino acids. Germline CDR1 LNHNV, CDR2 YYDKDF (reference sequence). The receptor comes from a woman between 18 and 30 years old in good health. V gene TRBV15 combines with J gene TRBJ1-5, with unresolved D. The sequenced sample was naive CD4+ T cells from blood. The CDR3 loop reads CATSRDRSQPQHF. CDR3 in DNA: TGTGCCACCAGCAGAGATAGAAGCCAGCCCCAGCATTTT.